The clone carrying this T cell receptor (beta chain) has a count of ten or more. Its cognate antigen is unknown. This sample is drawn from a study of T cells in Graves' hyperthyroidism and ophthalmopathy. Findings of the study overall: Most thyroid clonotypes that were expanded above 0.001 also turned up in blood.

Each diagnosis drew on symptoms, thyroxine, TRAb, thyroid ultrasound and orbital computed tomography findings. PBMCs were obtained from approximately 10 ml fresh peripheral blood. Amplification targeted TCR beta CDR3 regions from RNA transcripts. During a first-round RT-PCR of the TCR CDR3, the HTBI primer set was used. TCRdb redid the calling of the multiplex PCR reads with MiXCR, one entry per CDR3 protein. This sample has hundreds of thousands of distinct CDR3 sequences, with roughly 16% found just once. V shed 0 bases and J shed 4 bases, with 10 bases lying between them. CDR3 length: 16 residues. Germline-derived CDR1 and CDR2 are SNHLY and FYNNEI.

V gene TRBV2 combines with J gene TRBJ2-6; no clear D. The material sequenced was blood. This TCR derives from a woman aged 25-40 years with Graves' hyperthyroidism. As DNA, the CDR3 is TGTGCCAGCAGTGAAGCCGGGCCCGGGGGGGCCAACGTCCTGACTTTC. This translates into CASSEAGPGGANVLTF.